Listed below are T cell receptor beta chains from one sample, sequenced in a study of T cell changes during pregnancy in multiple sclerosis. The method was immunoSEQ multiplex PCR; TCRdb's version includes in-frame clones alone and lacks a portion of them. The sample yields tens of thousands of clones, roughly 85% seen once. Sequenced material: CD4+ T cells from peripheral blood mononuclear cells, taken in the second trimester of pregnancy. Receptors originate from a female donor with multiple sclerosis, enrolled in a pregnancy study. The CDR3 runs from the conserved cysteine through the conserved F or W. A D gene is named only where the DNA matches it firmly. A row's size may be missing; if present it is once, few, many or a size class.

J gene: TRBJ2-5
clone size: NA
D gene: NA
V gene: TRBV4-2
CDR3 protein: CASSLTLGARTSPETQYF
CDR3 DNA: TGTGCCAGCAGCCTAACGTTGGGGGCACGGACTAGTCCAGAGACCCAGTACTTC

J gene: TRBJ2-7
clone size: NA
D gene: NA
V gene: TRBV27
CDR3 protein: CASSLWAGKAHEQYF
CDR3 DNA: TGTGCCAGCAGTTTATGGGCAGGGAAAGCCCACGAGCAGTACTTC

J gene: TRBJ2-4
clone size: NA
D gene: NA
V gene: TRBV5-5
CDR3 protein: CASSLWGTSENIQYF
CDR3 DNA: TGTGCCAGCAGCTTGTGGGGGACAAGCGAAAACATTCAGTACTTC

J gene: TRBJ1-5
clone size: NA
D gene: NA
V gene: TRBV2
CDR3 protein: CASSPRTGSEPQHF
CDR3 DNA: TGTGCCAGCAGTCCTAGGACGGGAAGTGAGCCCCAGCATTTT

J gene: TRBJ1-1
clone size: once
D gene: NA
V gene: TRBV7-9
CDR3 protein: CASSLEAGDTAFF
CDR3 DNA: TGTGCCAGCAGCTTAGAGGCAGGGGACACAGCTTTCTTT

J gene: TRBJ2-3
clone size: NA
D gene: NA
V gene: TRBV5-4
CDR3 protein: CASTRRSTDTQYF
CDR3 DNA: TGTGCCAGCACTAGACGGAGCACAGATACGCAGTATTTT

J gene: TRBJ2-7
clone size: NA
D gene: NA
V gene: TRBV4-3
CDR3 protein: CASSQDTRAGSYEQYF
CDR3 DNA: TGCGCCAGCAGCCAAGACACGAGGGCGGGCTCCTACGAGCAGTACTTC

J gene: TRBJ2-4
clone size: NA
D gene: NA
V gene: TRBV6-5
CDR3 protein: CASSRGGEHKNIQYF
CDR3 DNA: TGTGCCAGCAGCCGGGGTGGGGAGCACAAAAACATTCAGTACTTC

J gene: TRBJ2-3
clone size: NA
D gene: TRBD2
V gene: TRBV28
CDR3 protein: CASSFSAGGPGTQYF
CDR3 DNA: TGTGCCAGCAGTTTTTCAGCGGGAGGGCCAGGGACGCAGTATTTT

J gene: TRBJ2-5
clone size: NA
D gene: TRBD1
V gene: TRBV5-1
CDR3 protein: CASSRGQGADVETQYF
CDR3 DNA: TGCGCCAGCAGCAGGGGACAGGGGGCAGACGTAGAGACCCAGTACTTC

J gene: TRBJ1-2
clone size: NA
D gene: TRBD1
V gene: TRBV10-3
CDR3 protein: CAISESIRGQGYTF
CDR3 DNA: TGTGCCATCAGTGAGTCAATCAGGGGGCAAGGCTACACCTTC